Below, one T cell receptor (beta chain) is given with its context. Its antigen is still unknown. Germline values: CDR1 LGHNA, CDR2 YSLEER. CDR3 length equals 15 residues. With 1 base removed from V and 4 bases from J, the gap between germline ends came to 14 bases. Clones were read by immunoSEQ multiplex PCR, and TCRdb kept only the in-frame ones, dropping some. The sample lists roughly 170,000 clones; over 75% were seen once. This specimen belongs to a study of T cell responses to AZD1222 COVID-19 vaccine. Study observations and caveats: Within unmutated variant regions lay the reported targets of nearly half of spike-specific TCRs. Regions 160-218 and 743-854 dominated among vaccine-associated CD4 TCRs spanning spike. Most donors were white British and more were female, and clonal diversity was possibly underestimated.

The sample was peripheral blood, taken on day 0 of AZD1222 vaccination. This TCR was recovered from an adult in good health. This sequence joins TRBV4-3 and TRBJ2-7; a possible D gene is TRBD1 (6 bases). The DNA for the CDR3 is TGCGCCAGCAGCCAAGGACAGGCATGGGGATACGAGCAGTACTTC. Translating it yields CASSQGQAWGYEQYF.